The 2 T cell receptor beta chains below all came from one sample that was sequenced in a study of blood T cell repertoires in COVID-19 (dated by TCRdb to about 2020). Library preparation used the immunoSEQ multiplex PCR assay. The source is immuneACCESS, and TCRdb retained only in-frame sequences with V and J called. Part of the clones is not carried over; for the studies checked, unresolved V genes explain less than half of this, and the remainder is unexplained. This sample lists tens of thousands of clones; 88% were detected once. The top ten clonotypes cover 1.5% to 2.5% of the sample. Sequencing used peripheral blood. The source of these receptors is a woman older than 75 with active or convalescent COVID-19.

This clone was seen once. This sequence joins TRBV5-1 and TRBJ2-3, with D hard to call. From germline, CDR1 is SGHRS and CDR2 YFSETQ. The CDR3 length is 14 residues. Trimming left V 5 bases short and J 1 base short, with 11 bases between. The DNA for the CDR3 is TGCGCCAGCAGACCACTAACCGGCACAGATACGCAGTATTTT. Protein sequence: CASRPLTGTDTQYF. The full variable domain, in which reference TRBV5-1 and TRBJ2-3 provide the parts outside the CDR3, is KAGVTQTPRYLIKTRGQQVTLSCSPISGHRSVSWYQQTPGQGLQFLFEYFSETQRNKGNFPGRFSGRQFSNSRSEMNVSTLELGDSALYLCASRPLTGTDTQYFGPGTRLTVL.

This rearrangement joins TRBV11-2 to TRBJ1-6, with 11 bases matching TRBD1. Germline values: CDR1 SGHAT, CDR2 FQNNGV. The CDR3 is 16 residues long. Unmatched junction bases numbered 5, after V lost 3 bases and J lost 7 bases. CDR3 nucleotide sequence: TGTGCCAGCAGCTTTGGACAGGGGGCGATGAATTCACCCCTCCACTTT. The encoded protein is CASSFGQGAMNSPLHF.